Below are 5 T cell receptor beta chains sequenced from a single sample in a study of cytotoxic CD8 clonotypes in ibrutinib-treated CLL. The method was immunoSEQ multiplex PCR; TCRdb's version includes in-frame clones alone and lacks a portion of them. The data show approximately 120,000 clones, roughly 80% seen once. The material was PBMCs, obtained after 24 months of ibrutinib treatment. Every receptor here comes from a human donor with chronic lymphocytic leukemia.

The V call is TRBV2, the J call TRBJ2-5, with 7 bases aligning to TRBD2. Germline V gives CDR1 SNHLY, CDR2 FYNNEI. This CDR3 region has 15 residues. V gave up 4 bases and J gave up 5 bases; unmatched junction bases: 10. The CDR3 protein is CASSARGEAVETQYF. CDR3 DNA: TGTGCCAGCAGTGCTCGGGGGGAGGCCGTGGAGACCCAGTACTTC. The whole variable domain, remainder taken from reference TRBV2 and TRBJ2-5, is EPEVTQTPSHQVTQMGQEVILRCVPISNHLYFYWYRQILGQKVEFLVSFYNNEISEKSEIFDDQFSVERPDGSNFTLKIRSTKLEDSAMYFCASSARGEAVETQYFGPGTRLLVL.

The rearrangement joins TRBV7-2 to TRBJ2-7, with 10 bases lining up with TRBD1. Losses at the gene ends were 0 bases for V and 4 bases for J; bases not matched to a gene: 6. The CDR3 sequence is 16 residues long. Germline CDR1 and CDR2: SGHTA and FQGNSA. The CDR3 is CASSLARQGAGYEQYF. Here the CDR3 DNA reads TGTGCCAGCAGCTTAGCCCGACAGGGGGCAGGTTACGAGCAGTACTTC.

The CDR3 coding sequence is TGTGCCAGCAGCCGCCAGACGGCAACTAATGAAAAACTGTTTTTT. Protein sequence: CASSRQTATNEKLFF. The chain combines TRBV7-2 with TRBJ1-4; D gene ambiguous. Germline V CDR1 and CDR2: SGHTA, FQGNSA. The V and J ends lost 5 bases and 0 bases respectively, with 10 bases between them. This CDR3 comprises 15 residues.

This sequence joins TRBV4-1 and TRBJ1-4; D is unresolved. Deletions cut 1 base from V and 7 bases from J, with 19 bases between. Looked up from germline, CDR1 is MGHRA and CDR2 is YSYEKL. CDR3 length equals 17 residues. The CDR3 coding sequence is TGCGCCAGCAGCCAAGTCGATCTAGGGCTATTGTCTGAAAAACTGTTTTTT. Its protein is CASSQVDLGLLSEKLFF.

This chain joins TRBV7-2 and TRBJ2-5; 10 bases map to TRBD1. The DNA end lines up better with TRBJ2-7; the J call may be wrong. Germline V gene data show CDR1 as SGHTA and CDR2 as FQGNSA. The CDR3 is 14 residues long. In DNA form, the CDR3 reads TGTGCCAGCAGCTTTCGACAGGGGGCGTACGAGCAGTACTTC. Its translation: CASSFRQGAYEQYF.